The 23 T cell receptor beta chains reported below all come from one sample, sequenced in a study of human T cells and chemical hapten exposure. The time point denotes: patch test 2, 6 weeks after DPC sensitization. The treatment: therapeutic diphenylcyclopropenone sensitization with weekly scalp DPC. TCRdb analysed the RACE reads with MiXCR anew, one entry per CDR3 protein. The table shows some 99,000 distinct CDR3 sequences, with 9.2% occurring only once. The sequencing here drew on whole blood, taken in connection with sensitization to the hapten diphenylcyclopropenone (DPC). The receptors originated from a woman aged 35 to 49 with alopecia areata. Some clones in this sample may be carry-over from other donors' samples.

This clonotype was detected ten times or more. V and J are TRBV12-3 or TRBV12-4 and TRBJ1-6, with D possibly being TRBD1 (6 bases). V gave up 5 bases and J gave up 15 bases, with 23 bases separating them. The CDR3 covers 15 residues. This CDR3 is CASSPFDRSPLDLHF. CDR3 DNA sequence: TGTGCCAGCAGTCCTTTCGACAGGTCCCCACTGGACCTCCACTTT.

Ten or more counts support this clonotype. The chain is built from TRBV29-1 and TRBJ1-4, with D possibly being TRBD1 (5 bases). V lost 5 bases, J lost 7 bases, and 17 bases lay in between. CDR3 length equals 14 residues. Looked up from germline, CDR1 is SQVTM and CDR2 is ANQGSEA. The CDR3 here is CSVTDRRGGEKLFF. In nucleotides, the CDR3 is TGCAGCGTTACAGACCGGCGGGGGGGTGAAAAACTGTTTTTT.

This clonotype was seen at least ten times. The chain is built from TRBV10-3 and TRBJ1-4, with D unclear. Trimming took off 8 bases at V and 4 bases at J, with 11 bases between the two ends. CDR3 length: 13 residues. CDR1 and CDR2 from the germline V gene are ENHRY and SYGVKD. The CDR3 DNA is TGTGCCATCGCGGACGGGATTAATGAAAAACTGTTTTTT. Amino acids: CAIADGINEKLFF.

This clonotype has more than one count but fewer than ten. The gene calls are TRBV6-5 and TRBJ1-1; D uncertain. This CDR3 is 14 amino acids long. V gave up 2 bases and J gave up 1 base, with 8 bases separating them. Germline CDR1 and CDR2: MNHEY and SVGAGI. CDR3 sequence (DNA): TGTGCCAGCAGTTACCCTGGAGGGAACACTGAAGCTTTCTTT. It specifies CASSYPGGNTEAFF.

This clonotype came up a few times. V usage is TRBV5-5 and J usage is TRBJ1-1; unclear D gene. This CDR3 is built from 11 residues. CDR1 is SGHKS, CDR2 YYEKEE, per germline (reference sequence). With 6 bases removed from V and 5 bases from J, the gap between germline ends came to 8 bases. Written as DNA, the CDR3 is TGTGCCAGCACTGCGGGAACTGAAGCTTTCTTT. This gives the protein CASTAGTEAFF.

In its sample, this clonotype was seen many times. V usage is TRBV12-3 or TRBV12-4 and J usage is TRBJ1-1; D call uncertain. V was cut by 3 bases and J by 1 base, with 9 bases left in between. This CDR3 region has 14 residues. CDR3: CASSFYLGNTEAFF. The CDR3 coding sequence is TGTGCCAGCAGTTTTTATCTGGGGAACACTGAAGCTTTCTTT.

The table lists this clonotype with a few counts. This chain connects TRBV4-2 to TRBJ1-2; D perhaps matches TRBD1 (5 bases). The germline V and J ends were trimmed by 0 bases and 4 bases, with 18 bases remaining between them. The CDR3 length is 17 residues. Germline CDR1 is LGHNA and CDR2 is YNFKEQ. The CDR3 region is CASSQDSGRINSYGYTF. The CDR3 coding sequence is TGTGCCAGCAGCCAAGATTCGGGACGGATTAACTCCTATGGCTACACCTTC.

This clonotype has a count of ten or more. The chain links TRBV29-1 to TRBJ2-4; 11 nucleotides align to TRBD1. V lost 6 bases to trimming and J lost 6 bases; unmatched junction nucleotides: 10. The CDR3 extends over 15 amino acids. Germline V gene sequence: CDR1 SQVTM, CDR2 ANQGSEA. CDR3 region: CSVDRTGTGGNIQYF. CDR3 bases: TGCAGCGTCGACCGGACCGGGACAGGGGGAAACATTCAGTACTTC.

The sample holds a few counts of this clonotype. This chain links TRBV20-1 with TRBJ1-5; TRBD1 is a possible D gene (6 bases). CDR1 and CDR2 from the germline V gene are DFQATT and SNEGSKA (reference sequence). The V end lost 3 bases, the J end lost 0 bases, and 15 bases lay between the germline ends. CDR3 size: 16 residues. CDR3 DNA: TGCAGTGCTAGTCGGGACACACCCTATAGCAATCAGCCCCAGCATTTT. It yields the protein CSASRDTPYSNQPQHF.

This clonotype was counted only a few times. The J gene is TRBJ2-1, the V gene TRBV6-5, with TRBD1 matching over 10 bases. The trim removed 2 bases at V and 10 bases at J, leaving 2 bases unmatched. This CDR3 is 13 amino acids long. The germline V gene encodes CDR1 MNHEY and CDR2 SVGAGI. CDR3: CASSYGGQGEQFF. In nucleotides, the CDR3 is TGTGCCAGCAGTTACGGGGGACAGGGGGAGCAGTTCTTC.

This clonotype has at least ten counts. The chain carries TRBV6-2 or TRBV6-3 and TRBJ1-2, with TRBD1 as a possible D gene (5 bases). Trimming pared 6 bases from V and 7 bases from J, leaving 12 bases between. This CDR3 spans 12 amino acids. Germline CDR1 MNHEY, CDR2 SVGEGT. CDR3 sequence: CASRARVGGYTF. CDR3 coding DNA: TGTGCCAGCAGGGCCAGGGTCGGTGGCTACACCTTC.

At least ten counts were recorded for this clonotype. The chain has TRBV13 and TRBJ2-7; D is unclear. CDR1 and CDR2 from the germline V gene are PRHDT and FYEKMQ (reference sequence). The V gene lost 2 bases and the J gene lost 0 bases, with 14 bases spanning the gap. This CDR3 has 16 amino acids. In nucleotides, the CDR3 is TGTGCCAGCAGCTTAAATTGGGCAGGTAACTCCTACGAGCAGTACTTC. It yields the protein CASSLNWAGNSYEQYF.

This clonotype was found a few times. The CDR3 DNA reads as TGTGCCAGCAGCCCGCTAGCGGGGGGGGTCACGCAGTATTTT. This translates into CASSPLAGGVTQYF. The rearrangement joins TRBV7-2 to TRBJ2-3; 12 bases map to TRBD2. CDR3 length: 14 amino acids. Germline-derived CDR1 and CDR2 are SGHTA and FQGNSA. The ends lost 5 bases at V and 9 bases at J; junction bases unmatched: 6.

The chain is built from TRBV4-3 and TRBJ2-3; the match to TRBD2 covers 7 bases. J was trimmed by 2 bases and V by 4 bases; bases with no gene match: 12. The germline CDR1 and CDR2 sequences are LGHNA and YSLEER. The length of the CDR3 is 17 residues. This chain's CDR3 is CASSRGWSGAITDTQYF. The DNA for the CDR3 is TGCGCCAGCAGCCGCGGTTGGAGCGGGGCGATCACAGATACGCAGTATTTT.

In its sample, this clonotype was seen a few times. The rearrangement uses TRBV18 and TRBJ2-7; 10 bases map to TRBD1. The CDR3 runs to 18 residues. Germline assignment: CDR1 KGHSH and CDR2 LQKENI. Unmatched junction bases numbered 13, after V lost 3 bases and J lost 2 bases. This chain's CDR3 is CASSPYDRGLTPTYEQYF. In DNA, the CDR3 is TGTGCCAGCTCACCGTACGACAGGGGGCTTACTCCAACCTACGAGCAGTACTTC.

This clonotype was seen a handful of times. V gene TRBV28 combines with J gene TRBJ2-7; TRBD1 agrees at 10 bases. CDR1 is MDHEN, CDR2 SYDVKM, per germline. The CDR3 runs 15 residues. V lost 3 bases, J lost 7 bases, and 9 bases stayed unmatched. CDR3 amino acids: CASSFSDRGFREQYF. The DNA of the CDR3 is TGTGCCAGCAGTTTTTCGGACAGGGGGTTTAGGGAGCAGTACTTC.

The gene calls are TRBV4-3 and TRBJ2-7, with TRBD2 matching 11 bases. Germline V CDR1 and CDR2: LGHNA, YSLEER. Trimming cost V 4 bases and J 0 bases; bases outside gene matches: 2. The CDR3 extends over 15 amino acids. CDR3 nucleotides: TGCGCCAGCAGCCTGACTAGCGGGGCCTCCTACGAGCAGTACTTC. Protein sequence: CASSLTSGASYEQYF.

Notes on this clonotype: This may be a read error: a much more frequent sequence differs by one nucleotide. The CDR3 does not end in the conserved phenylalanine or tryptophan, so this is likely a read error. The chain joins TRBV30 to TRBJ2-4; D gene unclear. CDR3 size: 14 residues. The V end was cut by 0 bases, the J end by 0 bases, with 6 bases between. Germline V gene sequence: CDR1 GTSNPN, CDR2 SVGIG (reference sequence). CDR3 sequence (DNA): TGTGCCTGGAGTGTACAACAAGCCAAAAACATTCAGTACTCC. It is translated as CAWSVQQAKNIQYS.

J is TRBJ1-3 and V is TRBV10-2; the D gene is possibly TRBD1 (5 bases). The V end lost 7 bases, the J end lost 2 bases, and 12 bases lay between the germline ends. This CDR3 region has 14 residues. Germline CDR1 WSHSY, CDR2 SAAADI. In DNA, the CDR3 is TGCGCCAGCATGGTCACGGGGGCTGGAAACACCATATATTTT. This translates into CASMVTGAGNTIYF.

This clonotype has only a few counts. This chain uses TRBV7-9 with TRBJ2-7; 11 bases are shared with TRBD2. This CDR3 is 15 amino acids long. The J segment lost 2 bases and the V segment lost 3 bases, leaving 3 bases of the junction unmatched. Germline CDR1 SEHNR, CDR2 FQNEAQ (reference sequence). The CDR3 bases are TGTGCCAGCAGCTTTACTAGCGGGGGTACCTACGAGCAGTACTTC. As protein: CASSFTSGGTYEQYF.

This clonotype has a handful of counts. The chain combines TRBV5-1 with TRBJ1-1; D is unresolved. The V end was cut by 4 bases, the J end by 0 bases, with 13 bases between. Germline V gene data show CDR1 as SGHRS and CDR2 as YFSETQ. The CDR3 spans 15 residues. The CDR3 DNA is TGCGCCAGCAGCCCGGTGGCGGGCATGAACACTGAAGCTTTCTTT. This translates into CASSPVAGMNTEAFF.

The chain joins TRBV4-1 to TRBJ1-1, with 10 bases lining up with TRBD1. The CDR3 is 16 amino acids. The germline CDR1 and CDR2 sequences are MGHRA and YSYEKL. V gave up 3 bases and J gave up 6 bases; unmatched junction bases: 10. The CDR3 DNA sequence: TGCGCCAGCAGCCAGAGGGGACAGGGGCTTCAAGCTGAAGCTTTCTTT. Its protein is CASSQRGQGLQAEAFF.

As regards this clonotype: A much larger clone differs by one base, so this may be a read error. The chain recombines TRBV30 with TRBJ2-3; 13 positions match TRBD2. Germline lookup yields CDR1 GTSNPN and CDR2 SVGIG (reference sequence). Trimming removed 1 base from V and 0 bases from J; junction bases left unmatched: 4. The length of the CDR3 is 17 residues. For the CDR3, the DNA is TGTGCCTGGAGTGCAGGACTAGCGGGGGCTAGCACAGATACGCAGTATTTT. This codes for CAWSAGLAGASTDTQYF.